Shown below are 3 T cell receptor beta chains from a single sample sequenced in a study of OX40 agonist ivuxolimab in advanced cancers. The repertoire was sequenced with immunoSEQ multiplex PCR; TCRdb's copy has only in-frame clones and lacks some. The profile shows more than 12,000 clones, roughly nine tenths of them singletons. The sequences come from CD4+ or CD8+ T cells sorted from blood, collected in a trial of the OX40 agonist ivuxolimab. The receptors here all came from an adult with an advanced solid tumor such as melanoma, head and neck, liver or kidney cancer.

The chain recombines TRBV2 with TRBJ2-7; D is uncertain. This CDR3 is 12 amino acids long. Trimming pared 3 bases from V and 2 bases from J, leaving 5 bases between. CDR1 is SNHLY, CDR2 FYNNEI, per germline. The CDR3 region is CASSETAYEQYF. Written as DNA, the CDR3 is TGTGCCAGCAGTGAGACCGCCTACGAGCAGTACTTC.

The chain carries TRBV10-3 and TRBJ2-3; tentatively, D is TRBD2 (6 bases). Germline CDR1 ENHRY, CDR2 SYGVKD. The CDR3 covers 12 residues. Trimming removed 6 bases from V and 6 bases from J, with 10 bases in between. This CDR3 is CAISGSADTQYF. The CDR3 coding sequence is TGTGCCATCAGCGGGAGCGCGGATACGCAGTATTTT.

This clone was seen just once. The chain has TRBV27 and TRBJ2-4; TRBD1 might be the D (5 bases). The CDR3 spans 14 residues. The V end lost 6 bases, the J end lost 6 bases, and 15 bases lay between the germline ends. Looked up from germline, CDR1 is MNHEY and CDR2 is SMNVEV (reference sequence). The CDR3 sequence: CASSFVQGANIQYF. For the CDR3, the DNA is TGTGCCAGCAGCTTCGTGCAGGGTGCAAACATTCAGTACTTC.